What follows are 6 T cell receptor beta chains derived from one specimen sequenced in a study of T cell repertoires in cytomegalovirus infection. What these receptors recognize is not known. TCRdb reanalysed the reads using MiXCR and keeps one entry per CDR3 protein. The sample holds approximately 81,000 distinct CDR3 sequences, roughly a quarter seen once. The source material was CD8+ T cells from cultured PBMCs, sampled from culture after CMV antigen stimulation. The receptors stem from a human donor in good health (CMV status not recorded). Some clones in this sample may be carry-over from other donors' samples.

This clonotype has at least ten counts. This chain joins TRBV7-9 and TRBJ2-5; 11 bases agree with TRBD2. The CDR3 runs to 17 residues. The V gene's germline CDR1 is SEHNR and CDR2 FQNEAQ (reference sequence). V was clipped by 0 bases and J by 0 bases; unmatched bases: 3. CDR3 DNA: TGTGCCAGCAGCTTAGCCGGACTAGCGGGCCACCAAGAGACCCAGTACTTC. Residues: CASSLAGLAGHQETQYF.

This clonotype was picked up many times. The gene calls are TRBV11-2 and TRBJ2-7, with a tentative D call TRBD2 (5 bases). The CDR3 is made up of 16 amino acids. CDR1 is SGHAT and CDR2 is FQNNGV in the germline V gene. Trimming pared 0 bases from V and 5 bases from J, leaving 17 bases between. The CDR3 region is CASSLDLTGDGHEQYF. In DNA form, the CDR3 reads TGTGCCAGCAGCTTAGATCTAACCGGGGATGGTCACGAGCAGTACTTC. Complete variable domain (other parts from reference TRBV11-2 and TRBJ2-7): EAGVAQSPRYKIIEKRQSVAFWCNPISGHATLYWYQQILGQGPKLLIQFQNNGVVDDSQLPKDRFSAERLKGVDSTLKIQPAKLEDSAVYLCASSLDLTGDGHEQYFGPGTRLTVT.

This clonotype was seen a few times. CDR3 protein: CASRDRGTNEKLFF. CDR3 nucleotides: TGTGCCAGTAGGGACAGGGGGACTAATGAAAAACTGTTTTTT. The V gene is TRBV19, the J gene TRBJ1-4, with TRBD1 identical over 10 bases. The CDR3 has 14 residues. Per the germline V gene, CDR1 is LNHDA and CDR2 is SQIVND (reference sequence). The V gene end was trimmed by 6 bases and the J gene end by 2 bases; junction bases not matched to a gene: 0.

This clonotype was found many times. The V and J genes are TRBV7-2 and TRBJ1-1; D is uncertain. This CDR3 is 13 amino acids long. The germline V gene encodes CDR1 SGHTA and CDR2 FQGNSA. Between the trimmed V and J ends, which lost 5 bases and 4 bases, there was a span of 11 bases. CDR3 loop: CASSPQWGTEAFF. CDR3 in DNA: TGTGCCAGCAGCCCCCAGTGGGGCACTGAAGCTTTCTTT.

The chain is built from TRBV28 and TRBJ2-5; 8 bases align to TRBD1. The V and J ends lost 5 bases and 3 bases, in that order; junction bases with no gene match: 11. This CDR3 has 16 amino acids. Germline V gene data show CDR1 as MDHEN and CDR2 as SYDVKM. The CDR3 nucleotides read TGTGCCAGCAGTACCCATCGACAGGGGACCGAAGAGACCCAGTACTTC. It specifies CASSTHRQGTEETQYF.

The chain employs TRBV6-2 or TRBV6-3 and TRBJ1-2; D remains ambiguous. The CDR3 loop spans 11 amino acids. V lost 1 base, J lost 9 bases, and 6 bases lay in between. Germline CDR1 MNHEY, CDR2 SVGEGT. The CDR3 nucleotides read TGTGCCAGCAGTTACTGGCAGAGCTACACCTTC. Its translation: CASSYWQSYTF.